The 30 T cell receptor beta chains below come from one sample, sequenced in a study of shared clonotypes between healthy human individuals. The data were produced by immunoSEQ multiplex PCR, yet TCRdb's version contains in-frame clones alone and is incomplete. The table lists roughly 1,000,000 clones, 70% to 80% of them singletons. Sequenced material: memory CD4+ T cells from PBMCs. The subset: CD45RA-negative fraction. The receptors originated from a man between 18 and 35 years old in good health. Some clones in this sample may be carry-over from other donors' samples.

The genes are TRBV18 and TRBJ1-1; possibly TRBD1 for D (6 bases). The germline V and J ends were trimmed by 4 bases and 4 bases, with 13 bases remaining between them. Per germline, CDR1 KGHSH and CDR2 LQKENI. This CDR3 is 14 amino acids long. CDR3 DNA: TGTGCCAGCTCACGGGTAGGGGGGGGCACTGAAGCTTTCTTT. As protein: CASSRVGGGTEAFF.

J is TRBJ2-3 and V is TRBV10-3, with D perhaps being TRBD1 or TRBD2 (6 bases each). The germline CDR1 and CDR2 sequences are ENHRY and SYGVKD. The CDR3 totals 15 residues. Trimming cost V 3 bases and J 6 bases, with 16 bases left between them. The CDR3 region is CAISEFGPGADTQYF. Written as DNA, the CDR3 is TGTGCCATCAGTGAATTCGGGCCGGGGGCGGATACGCAGTATTTT.

The chain has TRBV30 and TRBJ1-2; tentatively, D is TRBD1 (5 bases). V dropped 7 bases and J dropped 6 bases, with 12 bases sitting between them. The CDR3 length is 11 residues. The germline V gene encodes CDR1 GTSNPN and CDR2 SVGIG (reference sequence). DNA for the CDR3: TGTGCCTCCGATTGGGGCGATGGCTACACCTTC. As protein: CASDWGDGYTF.

Comment on this clone: The sample has other DNA sequences that encode this CDR3 too. This chain joins TRBV9 and TRBJ2-7; 15 nucleotides line up with TRBD2. Looked up from germline, CDR1 is SGDLS and CDR2 is YYNGEE. The V segment lost 3 bases and the J segment 4 bases; nucleotides outside the gene matches: 2. The CDR3 runs 15 residues. DNA of the CDR3: TGTGCCAGCAGCGAGGGACTAGCGGGAGGTTACGAGCAGTACTTC. This sequence encodes CASSEGLAGGYEQYF. Variable domain in full (rest from reference TRBV9 and TRBJ2-7): DSGVTQTPKHLITATGQRVTLRCSPRSGDLSVYWYQQSLDQGLQFLIQYYNGEERAKGNILERFSAQQFPDLHSELNLSSLELGDSALYFCASSEGLAGGYEQYFGPGTRLTVT.

The chain has TRBV10-1 and TRBJ2-7; D remains ambiguous. Trimming pared 6 bases from V and 5 bases from J, leaving 11 bases between. The CDR3 totals 12 residues. Germline V lookup: CDR1 WNHNN, CDR2 SYGVQD (reference sequence). The chain's CDR3 is CASSQERDEQYF. The CDR3 bases are TGCGCCAGCAGCCAGGAACGCGACGAGCAGTACTTC.

J is TRBJ2-1 and V is TRBV5-1; TRBD2 agrees at 8 bases. Per germline, CDR1 SGHRS and CDR2 YFSETQ. The CDR3 covers 15 residues. J was trimmed by 9 bases and V by 3 bases; bases with no gene match: 11. CDR3 bases: TGCGCCAGCAGCTCCCTCGGGTTAGCGGGAACTGAGCAGTTCTTC. Residues: CASSSLGLAGTEQFF.

CDR3 in amino acids: CASSFLTLYRGASYEQYF. CDR3 bases: TGTGCCAGCAGTTTCCTAACCCTTTACAGGGGGGCCTCCTACGAGCAGTACTTC. The chain employs TRBV28 and TRBJ2-7, with 8 bases fitting TRBD1. V lost 3 bases to trimming and J lost 0 bases; unmatched junction nucleotides: 13. The CDR3 extends over 18 amino acids. Germline V CDR1 and CDR2: MDHEN, SYDVKM. Combining the CDR3 with reference TRBV28 and TRBJ2-7 gives the whole variable domain DVKVTQSSRYLVKRTGEKVFLECVQDMDHENMFWYRQDPGLGLRLIYFSYDVKMKEKGDIPEGYSVSREKKERFSLILESASTNQTSMYLCASSFLTLYRGASYEQYFGPGTRLTVT.

The chain uses TRBV10-3 and TRBJ1-5; D may be TRBD1 (5 bases). The V end lost 4 bases, the J end lost 1 base, and 14 bases lay between the germline ends. CDR3 length: 16 amino acids. Germline CDR1 reads ENHRY; CDR2 reads SYGVKD. CDR3 in amino acids: CAISGRDGLSNQPQHF. CDR3 bases: TGTGCCATCAGTGGAAGGGACGGGCTAAGCAATCAGCCCCAGCATTTT.

This clone is a singleton in its sample. The chain links TRBV6-1 to TRBJ1-3, with a possible D match to TRBD1 (6 bases). V was pared by 7 bases and J by 3 bases, with 13 bases between. Germline CDR1 is MNHNS and CDR2 is SASEGT. The CDR3 contains 14 residues. CDR3 coding DNA: TGTGCCAGCATTTTACAGGGAGGTGGAAACACCATATATTTT. This gives the protein CASILQGGGNTIYF.

In its sample, this clone was seen many times. V is TRBV7-2 and J is TRBJ2-1; 8 nucleotides align to TRBD2. With V trimmed by 1 base and J by 3 bases, 5 bases remained unmatched. Per germline, CDR1 SGHTA and CDR2 FQGNSA. The CDR3 consists of 16 residues. CDR3 region: CASSLVPGGGYNEQFF. For the CDR3, the DNA is TGTGCCAGCAGCTTAGTTCCGGGAGGGGGCTACAATGAGCAGTTCTTC.

The V call is TRBV27, the J call TRBJ2-7; D remains unclear. The CDR3 runs to 14 residues. CDR1 is MNHEY, CDR2 SMNVEV, per germline (reference sequence). The V and J ends lost 5 bases and 0 bases respectively, with 11 bases between them. The DNA of the CDR3 is TGTGCCAGCAGTCCGGACCATATCTCCTACGAGCAGTACTTC. It specifies CASSPDHISYEQYF.

This clone was seen a few times. This chain connects TRBV4-1 to TRBJ2-1, with D uncertain. The CDR3 runs 15 residues. Trimming removed 0 bases from V and 10 bases from J, with 16 bases in between. Germline CDR1 MGHRA, CDR2 YSYEKL. The CDR3, as DNA: TGCGCCAGCAGCCAAGAAAGGTTCAAGCAATCGGAGCAGTTCTTC. This encodes CASSQERFKQSEQFF.

The chain combines TRBV7-9 with TRBJ2-6; D ambiguous. The V and J ends lost 5 bases and 0 bases respectively, with 8 bases between them. The CDR3 is 15 residues long. Looked up from germline, CDR1 is SEHNR and CDR2 is FQNEAQ (reference sequence). The CDR3 coding sequence is TGTGCCAGCAGCCGTGAAAGCTCTGGGGCCAACGTCCTGACTTTC. It specifies CASSRESSGANVLTF. Looking up the rest from reference TRBV7-9 and TRBJ2-6 gives the full variable domain: DTGVSQNPRHKITKRGQNVTFRCDPISEHNRLYWYRQTLGQGPEFLTYFQNEAQLEKSRLLSDRFSAERPKGSFSTLEIQRTEQGDSAMYLCASSRESSGANVLTFGAGSRLTVL.

Here the CDR3 reads CASTVAGGQDTQYF. DNA of the CDR3: TGTGCCAGCACGGTGGCAGGGGGCCAAGATACGCAGTATTTT. The rearrangement uses TRBV5-5 and TRBJ2-3; 8 bases map to TRBD1. The V segment lost 6 bases and the J segment 5 bases; nucleotides outside the gene matches: 8. This CDR3 has 14 amino acids. Germline CDR1 SGHKS, CDR2 YYEKEE (reference sequence).

The chain uses TRBV30 and TRBJ1-6; 9 bases line up with TRBD1. This CDR3 has 13 amino acids. V shed 7 bases, J shed 10 bases, and the junction held 8 bases outside the gene matches. Germline V gene sequence: CDR1 GTSNPN, CDR2 SVGIG (reference sequence). CDR3 loop: CASRGTGRSPLHF. The DNA for the CDR3 is TGTGCCTCACGGGGGACAGGGAGGTCACCCCTCCACTTT.

This chain connects TRBV23-1 to TRBJ2-7, with D perhaps matching TRBD2 (6 bases). TRBV23-1 counts as an open reading frame of uncertain function. V shed 0 bases and J shed 2 bases, with 17 bases lying between them. The CDR3 sequence is 17 residues long. CDR3 sequence: CASSQSSGRQDTYEQYF. The CDR3 DNA reads TGCGCCAGCAGTCAATCTAGCGGCCGACAAGACACCTACGAGCAGTACTTC.

The genes are TRBV27 and TRBJ2-3; 7 bases fit TRBD2. CDR3 length: 19 amino acids. CDR1 is MNHEY, CDR2 SMNVEV, per germline (reference sequence). V shed 3 bases, J shed 0 bases, and the junction held 15 bases outside the gene matches. CDR3 coding DNA: TGTGCCAGCAGTTTCTCTTACCGTCTAGCGGTAGTAAGCACAGATACGCAGTATTTT. Translation: CASSFSYRLAVVSTDTQYF.

This clone has only a few counts. V gene TRBV18 combines with J gene TRBJ1-5, with a weak D call TRBD1 (5 bases). V was pared by 6 bases and J by 5 bases, with 8 bases between. CDR3 length equals 12 residues. Germline loops: CDR1 KGHSH, CDR2 LQKENI. CDR3 sequence (DNA): TGTGCCAGCTCGGACAATTATCAGCCCCAGCATTTT. Translation: CASSDNYQPQHF.

The genes are TRBV10-3 and TRBJ1-3; no clear D gene. CDR1 ENHRY and CDR2 SYGVKD come from the germline V gene. This CDR3 has 16 amino acids. Trimming cost V 2 bases and J 4 bases, with 15 bases left between them. The CDR3 loop is CAISEVSGDGGNTIYF. For the CDR3, the DNA is TGTGCCATCAGTGAGGTTTCGGGAGACGGCGGAAACACCATATATTTT.

The chain couples TRBV5-8 to TRBJ1-4; D ambiguous. The CDR3 is 14 residues long. Trimming left V 4 bases short and J 4 bases short, with 11 bases between. CDR1 and CDR2 from the germline V gene are SGHTS and YDEGEE. CDR3 region: CASSGIISNEKLFF. The CDR3 nucleotides are TGTGCCAGCAGCGGCATTATCAGTAATGAAAAACTGTTTTTT.

This clone turned up a few times. The chain recombines TRBV4-1 with TRBJ1-5, with 11 bases fitting TRBD1. There are 17 residues in the CDR3. CDR1 is MGHRA and CDR2 is YSYEKL in the germline V gene. V gave up 4 bases and J gave up 6 bases; unmatched junction bases: 11. The CDR3 reads CASSRPTGQGVPQPQHF. The CDR3 DNA reads TGCGCCAGCAGCCGACCGACGGGACAGGGGGTTCCTCAGCCCCAGCATTTT.

J is TRBJ1-2 and V is TRBV27, with 9 nucleotides matching TRBD1. CDR1 and CDR2 (germline): MNHEY, SMNVEV (reference sequence). The CDR3 length is 14 residues. The trim removed 3 bases at V and 3 bases at J, leaving 2 bases unmatched. In nucleotides, the CDR3 is TGTGCCAGCAGTTTGCGGGACAGGGACTATGGCTACACCTTC. Encoded protein: CASSLRDRDYGYTF.

This clone was picked up a small number of times. The chain employs TRBV28 and TRBJ1-1; 9 nucleotides match TRBD1. Germline CDR1 is MDHEN and CDR2 is SYDVKM. After removal of 6 bases from V and 2 bases from J, the junction contained 13 bases not matched to a gene. The CDR3 is 17 amino acids. The CDR3 loop reads CASRLLPGQGSNTEAFF. In DNA form, the CDR3 reads TGTGCCAGCAGGTTACTCCCGGGACAGGGTAGCAACACTGAAGCTTTCTTT.

The genes are TRBV28 and TRBJ1-5; 10 positions match TRBD1. Germline V lookup: CDR1 MDHEN, CDR2 SYDVKM. The length of the CDR3 is 16 residues. The trim removed 4 bases at V and 3 bases at J, leaving 6 bases unmatched. The CDR3 spells CASSSLTGGVNQPQHF. The DNA for the CDR3 is TGTGCCAGCAGTTCGTTGACAGGGGGCGTCAATCAGCCCCAGCATTTT.

The chain recombines TRBV4-2 with TRBJ1-1, with 12 bases aligning to TRBD1. This CDR3 region has 15 residues. The V and J ends lost 4 bases and 4 bases, in that order; junction bases with no gene match: 4. In germline, CDR1 is LGHNA, CDR2 YNFKEQ. The CDR3 DNA reads TGTGCCAGCAGCCCAGGGACAGGGGGCGTCACTGAAGCTTTCTTT. Amino acid sequence: CASSPGTGGVTEAFF.

The chain carries TRBV7-9 and TRBJ2-3; TRBD1 might be the D (5 bases). The V gene's germline CDR1 is SEHNR and CDR2 FQNEAQ (reference sequence). This CDR3 contains 14 residues. Trimming took off 1 base at V and 2 bases at J, with 7 bases between the two ends. In DNA form, the CDR3 reads TGTGCCAGCAGCTTAGTCAGGGTCACAGATACGCAGTATTTT. Translation: CASSLVRVTDTQYF.

In its sample, this clone was seen a few times. This chain uses TRBV28 with TRBJ2-7; 14 bases agree with TRBD2. V shed 5 bases, J shed 4 bases, and the junction held 7 bases outside the gene matches. The CDR3 contains 16 residues. The V gene's germline CDR1 is MDHEN and CDR2 SYDVKM. CDR3 sequence: CASSITGLAGEYEQYF. CDR3 coding DNA: TGTGCCAGCAGTATAACGGGACTAGCGGGAGAGTACGAGCAGTACTTC.

This chain uses TRBV4-1 with TRBJ2-1; D is undetermined. With 3 bases removed from V and 10 bases from J, the gap between germline ends came to 10 bases. The CDR3 consists of 12 residues. Germline values: CDR1 MGHRA, CDR2 YSYEKL. The CDR3 reads CASSHRPPEQFF. Here the CDR3 DNA reads TGCGCCAGCAGCCACCGACCCCCGGAGCAGTTCTTC.

Worth noting for this clone: This may arise from a read error, as a much more abundant clone is one base away. The V call is TRBV5-6, the J call TRBJ1-1; D is perhaps TRBD1 (6 bases). CDR3 length: 13 amino acids. Germline CDR1 reads SGHDT; CDR2 reads YYEEEE. V lost 3 bases and J 1 base, leaving 7 bases between the germline ends. In DNA, the CDR3 is TGTGCCAGCAGCTGGGACACGAACACTGAAGCTTTCTTT. This encodes CASSWDTNTEAFF.

The gene calls are TRBV11-2 and TRBJ1-1; 7 positions agree with TRBD1. The J segment lost 1 base and the V segment lost 5 bases, leaving 7 bases of the junction unmatched. The length of the CDR3 is 15 residues. Germline values: CDR1 SGHAT, CDR2 FQNNGV. CDR3 protein: CASSQTGIGNTEAFF. CDR3 DNA sequence: TGTGCCAGCAGCCAGACAGGGATAGGGAACACTGAAGCTTTCTTT.